The sequence of this T cell receptor beta chain was determined in a study of neoadjuvant nivolumab and ipilimumab in lung cancer. Overall study results and limits: From pretherapy to surgery, tumor richness and clonality rose with dual therapy. TCR clonality did not significantly correlate with pathologic tumor regression. TCR richness and clonality were higher in tumors than adjacent uninvolved lung. Higher pretherapy blood TCR richness went with higher resected-tumor richness.

Germline V lookup: CDR1 GTSNPN, CDR2 SVGIG (reference sequence). V lost 2 bases and J lost 2, with 16 bases in between. There are 17 residues in the CDR3. Concerning this clone: Its antigen remains unknown.

Repertoires were generated with immunoSEQ multiplex PCR, while TCRdb's copy carries only in-frame clones and drops some. The repertoire holds 40,000 to 55,000 clones, with more than 85% as singletons. The TCR sequence derives from an adult with non-small cell lung cancer. Some clones in this sample may be carry-over from other donors' samples. The chain joins TRBV30 to TRBJ2-6; D is undetermined. The input for sequencing was blood, taken before neoadjuvant nivolumab, alone or with ipilimumab. Here the CDR3 reads CAWSNRALGTGANVLTF. CDR3 DNA sequence: TGTGCCTGGAGTAATCGGGCCCTAGGAACTGGGGCCAACGTCCTGACTTTC.